This entry concerns a single T cell receptor (beta chain). Its antigen has not been determined. Base-call qualities are not available, and no considerably larger clone is one nucleotide away. This sample was included in a study of blood T cell repertoires in COVID-19 (TCRdb year 2020). Looking at the study overall: Samples from collaborators originated in the United States, Italy and Spain and spanned both the acute and convalescent phases of COVID-19. The prospective study material was composed of cDNA or gDNA derived from T cells, B-cell-depleted T cells, or PBMCs. The dataset comprised deeply sampled blood TCRbeta repertoires from subjects exposed to, actively infected with, or recovered from COVID-19. A freely available public database, intended as a resource for researchers studying the immune response to SARS-CoV-2, is where the repertoires were released. The samples were drawn from two sources: the first 160 participants of the ongoing ImmuneRACE study, and over 1,000 subjects contributed by 6 global collaborators. A de-identified subject ID, COVID-19 status, age in years and sex were almost always included in the sample metadata. Where HLA class I and class II types were available, the types were taken from metadata supplied by the sample provider, not from assay-based typing.

The paper's findings and limits, for the study overall: The quantity of clinical and demographic metadata differed by source and by participant and was supplied without curation.

Including cysteine and phenylalanine, the CDR3 has 16 amino acids. Only the CDR3 part of the read is kept: 48 bases, read in frame from the first base. The germline V gene (reference sequence) yields LNHDA for CDR1 and SQIVND for CDR2. The V end loses 0 bases and the J end loses 4 bases, and a stretch of 13 bases separates them. The immunoSEQ Assay, a bias-controlled multiplex PCR, was used to amplify TCRbeta CDR3 regions from genomic DNA. The original pipeline was this. The number of nucleated cells in each sample was estimated by amplification of reference gene primers within the assay. To quantify the absolute abundance of each unique TCRbeta CDR3 rearrangement, sequence reads were collapsed and filtered. Productive Simpson clonality was computed per sample as the square root of Simpson's diversity index over productive rearrangements. The table comes from immuneACCESS by way of TCRdb, which keeps in-frame sequences with V and J called. Part of the clones is missing from these tables; in studies checked, under half for an unresolved V gene and the rest for unknown reasons. D and trimming were read from the DNA, whereas the V and J calls and clone size are those reported in that table. Across this sample there are more than 300,000 clones, with over 90% seen only once. The ten largest make up around 4.2% of the sample.

In the prospective study, participants were roughly 18 to 89 years old, resided in fewer than 25 geographic areas of the United States, and were enrolled through a virtual design. In the prospective study, cohorts were assigned on the basis of participant-reported clinical history obtained from a screening survey and a study questionnaire. Exposed participants had been in contact, within 2 weeks of entering the study, with a person who had a PCR-confirmed or clinician-diagnosed case of COVID-19. In the prospective study, mobile phlebotomists collected whole blood, serum and a nasopharyngeal or oropharyngeal swab from each participant. Additional blood draws and questionnaires over an approximately 2-month period could optionally be provided by prospective study participants. Blood samples from the prospective study were shipped frozen or at room temperature prior to DNA extraction.

The sample comprised PBMCs or T cells enriched from blood (not recorded which). In this chain, TRBV19 is recombined with TRBJ1-5; TRBD1 is a possible D gene, resting on 6 matching bases. The receptor comes from a woman younger than 45 who had been exposed to COVID-19. The CDR3 region: CASSIDTGHLNQPQHF. The sequenced DNA is TGTGCCAGTAGTATAGATACGGGACACCTTAATCAGCCCCAGCATTTT.